The TCR beta chain under discussion was sequenced for a study of Ad26.COV2.S vaccination and SARS-CoV-2 variants. Treatment here: some 19 received Ad26.COV2.S at low or high dose, single or two shots; five or six received placebo; per-sample allocation not given. Sample collection was performed on day 63 after the first vaccine or placebo injection. The protocol was immunoSEQ multiplex PCR, while the TCRdb copy is restricted to in-frame clones and leaves out a portion. The top ten hold 1.9% of the sample, which has about 320,000 clones, about 82% seen once. Germline V CDR1 and CDR2: SGHAT, FQNNGV. This CDR3 has 11 residues. V lost 4 bases and J lost 8, with 8 bases in between. This clone was recorded once.

The clonotype comes from a person between 18 and 60 years old who received the Ad26.COV2.S COVID-19 vaccine or a placebo. The genes are TRBV11-2 and TRBJ1-2; D uncertain. Specimen: peripheral blood, collected in a trial of Ad26.COV2.S vaccine versus placebo. CDR3 coding DNA: TGTGCCAGCAGCTCATGGGGAGGCTACACCTTC. Its translation: CASSSWGGYTF. The whole variable domain, remainder taken from reference TRBV11-2 and TRBJ1-2, is EAGVAQSPRYKIIEKRQSVAFWCNPISGHATLYWYQQILGQGPKLLIQFQNNGVVDDSQLPKDRFSAERLKGVDSTLKIQPAKLEDSAVYLCASSSWGGYTFGSGTRLTVV.